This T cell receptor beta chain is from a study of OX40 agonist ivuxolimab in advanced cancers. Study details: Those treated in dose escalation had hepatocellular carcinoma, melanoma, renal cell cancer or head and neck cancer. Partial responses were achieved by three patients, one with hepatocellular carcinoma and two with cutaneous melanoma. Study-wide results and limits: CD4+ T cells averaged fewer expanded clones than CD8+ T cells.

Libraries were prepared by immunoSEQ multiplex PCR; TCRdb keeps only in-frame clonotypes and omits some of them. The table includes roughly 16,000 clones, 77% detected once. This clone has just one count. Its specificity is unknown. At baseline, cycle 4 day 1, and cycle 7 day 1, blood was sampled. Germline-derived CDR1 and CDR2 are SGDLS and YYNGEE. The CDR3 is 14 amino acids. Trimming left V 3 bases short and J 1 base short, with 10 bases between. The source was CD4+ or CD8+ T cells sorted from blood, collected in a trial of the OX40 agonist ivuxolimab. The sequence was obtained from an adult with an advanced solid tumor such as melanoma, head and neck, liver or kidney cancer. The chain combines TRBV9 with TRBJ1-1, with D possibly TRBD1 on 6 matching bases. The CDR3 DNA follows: TGTGCCAGCAGCGGACAGGAATGGAACACTGAAGCTTTCTTT. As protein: CASSGQEWNTEAFF. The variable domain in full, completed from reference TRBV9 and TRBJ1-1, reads DSGVTQTPKHLITATGQRVTLRCSPRSGDLSVYWYQQSLDQGLQFLIQYYNGEERAKGNILERFSAQQFPDLHSELNLSSLELGDSALYFCASSGQEWNTEAFFGQGTRLTVV.